This paragraph reports one T cell receptor beta chain. This entry belongs to a study of blood T cell repertoires in COVID-19. Libraries were prepared by immunoSEQ multiplex PCR; TCRdb keeps only in-frame clonotypes and omits some of them. The sample holds about 160,000 clones, around 83% seen once. The V gene lost 1 base and the J gene lost 7 bases, with 11 bases spanning the gap. This CDR3 spans 15 amino acids. Germline loops: CDR1 SGHTA, CDR2 FQGNSA. The sequenced material came from peripheral blood. The chain recombines TRBV7-2 with TRBJ1-6; D gene ambiguous. This sequence was found in a man in his forties or fifties with acute or convalescent COVID-19. CDR3 DNA sequence: TGTGCCAGCAGCTTAGGGACTTCAGCGAATTCACCCCTCCACTTT. Translated: CASSLGTSANSPLHF. Drawing the rest from reference TRBV7-2 and TRBJ1-6, the complete variable domain is GAGVSQSPSNKVTEKGKDVELRCDPISGHTALYWYRQSLGQGLEFLIYFQGNSAPDKSGLPSDRFSAERTGGSVSTLTIQRTQQEDSAVYLCASSLGTSANSPLHFGNGTRLTVT.